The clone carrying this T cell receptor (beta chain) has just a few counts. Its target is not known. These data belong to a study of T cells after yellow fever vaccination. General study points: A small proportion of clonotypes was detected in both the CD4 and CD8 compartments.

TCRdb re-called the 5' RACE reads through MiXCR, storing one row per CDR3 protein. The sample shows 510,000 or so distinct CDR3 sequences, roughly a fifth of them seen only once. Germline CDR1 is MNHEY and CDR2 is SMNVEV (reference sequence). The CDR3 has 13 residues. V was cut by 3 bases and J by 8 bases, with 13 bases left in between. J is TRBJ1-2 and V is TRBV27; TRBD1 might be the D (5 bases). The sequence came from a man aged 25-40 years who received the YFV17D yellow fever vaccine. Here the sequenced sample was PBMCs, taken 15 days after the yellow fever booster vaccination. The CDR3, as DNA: TGTGCCAGCAGTTTCAACGGGGGAGAGGGCTACACCTTC. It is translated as CASSFNGGEGYTF.